This T cell receptor (beta chain) derives from a study of cytomegalovirus exposure and HLA in healthy donors. The CDR3 is 16 amino acids. CDR1 is MNHNS, CDR2 SASEGT, per germline. Trimming pared 2 bases from V and 2 bases from J, leaving 13 bases between. This clone has more than one count but fewer than ten. The PCR employed 60 Vbeta primers together with 13 Jbeta primers. Here immunoSEQ multiplex PCR was the method, and the copy in TCRdb shows in-frame clones only, minus some. Of 120,000 or so clones in the sample, more than 60% were seen once. The chain uses TRBV6-1 and TRBJ1-5; D call uncertain. The specimen was PBMCs. The TCR originated in a woman aged 40 to 50 in good health and CMV-seropositive. The CDR3 region is CASSELAANGNQPQHF. The CDR3, as DNA: TGTGCCAGCAGTGAATTAGCGGCGAACGGCAATCAGCCCCAGCATTTT.